A few counts support the clone carrying this T cell receptor (beta chain). Its specificity is unknown. The CDR3 length is 15 residues. V lost 1 base and J lost 6; bases outside the gene matches: 3. Germline CDR1 is MGHRA and CDR2 is YSYEKL. The PCR had 60 Vbeta and 13 Jbeta primers. Assay: immunoSEQ multiplex PCR; the TCRdb copy retains only in-frame clones and omits some. The table lists about 140,000 clones, 80% to 90% of them singletons. The data derive from a study of cytomegalovirus exposure and HLA in healthy donors. Study results and limitations: Earlier results showed most TCR beta V segments being productive about 90% or about 30% of the time.

This TCR was sampled from a woman between 40 and 50 years old in good health and CMV-seropositive. The sequenced sample was PBMCs. The rearrangement uses TRBV4-1 and TRBJ1-4; 9 bases are shared with TRBD1. CDR3 coding DNA: TGCGCCAGCAGCCAAGTGGACAGGGGAGATGAAAAACTGTTTTTT. Translating it yields CASSQVDRGDEKLFF.